Listed below are T cell receptor beta chains from one sample, sequenced in a study of beta chain features in type 1 diabetes. Produced via immunoSEQ multiplex PCR; TCRdb's table is partial and in-frame only. The sample holds about 28,000 clones, roughly two thirds seen once. Specimen: Tregs from blood. The source of these receptors is a woman aged 25-40 years with type 1 diabetes. Each CDR3 is given with its conserved first and last residue. D genes are given only for firm matches. Not every row has a clone size; where given, it reads once, few, many or a size class.

j_gene: TRBJ1-1; d_gene: -; v_gene: TRBV5-1; abundance: -; CDR3nt: TGCGCCAGCAGCCCGGGATCGGATCCGAACACTGAAGCTTTCTTT; CDR3aa: CASSPGSDPNTEAFF
j_gene: TRBJ1-1; d_gene: TRBD1; v_gene: TRBV6-5; abundance: -; CDR3nt: TGTGCCAGCAGTTACTCGACAGGGGGCACTGAAGCTTTCTTT; CDR3aa: CASSYSTGGTEAFF
j_gene: TRBJ2-3; d_gene: -; v_gene: TRBV7-9; abundance: -; CDR3nt: TGTGCCAGCAGACTAAATACGCAGTATTTT; CDR3aa: CASRLNTQYF
j_gene: TRBJ1-3; d_gene: -; v_gene: TRBV14; abundance: -; CDR3nt: TGTGCCAGCAGCCAAATTCCGGACAGTAGTTCATATTTT; CDR3aa: CASSQIPDSSSYF
j_gene: TRBJ2-7; d_gene: -; v_gene: TRBV7-8; abundance: -; CDR3nt: TGTGCCAGCAGCGTTACGGGTCGCTCCTACGAGCAGTACTTC; CDR3aa: CASSVTGRSYEQYF
j_gene: TRBJ1-4; d_gene: -; v_gene: TRBV30; abundance: -; CDR3nt: TGTGCCTGGAGTGTAAGCAGGACTAATGAAAAACTGTTTTTT; CDR3aa: CAWSVSRTNEKLFF
j_gene: TRBJ2-7; d_gene: TRBD2; v_gene: TRBV6-1; abundance: -; CDR3nt: TGTGCCAGCAGTGTAGGGAGCGGGAGAACGAGGTCCTACGAGCAGTACTTC; CDR3aa: CASSVGSGRTRSYEQYF
j_gene: TRBJ1-3; d_gene: TRBD1; v_gene: TRBV7-9; abundance: -; CDR3nt: TGTGCCAGCAGGGGACAGGGCCCATCTGGAAACACCATATATTTT; CDR3aa: CASRGQGPSGNTIYF
j_gene: TRBJ1-6; d_gene: -; v_gene: TRBV18; abundance: -; CDR3nt: TGTGCCAGCTCACCACCTTCTGGACAGAATAATTCACCCCTCCACTTT; CDR3aa: CASSPPSGQNNSPLHF
j_gene: TRBJ2-4; d_gene: -; v_gene: TRBV27; abundance: -; CDR3nt: TGTGCCAGCAGTCCGACGGGACTCCCCGTACCCAAAAACATTCAGTACTTC; CDR3aa: CASSPTGLPVPKNIQYF
j_gene: TRBJ1-1; d_gene: -; v_gene: TRBV4-2; abundance: -; CDR3nt: TGTGCCAGCAGCCAAGCAACAGGGCCCGGAGACCTCTTCACTGAAGCTTTCTTT; CDR3aa: CASSQATGPGDLFTEAFF
j_gene: TRBJ1-5; d_gene: -; v_gene: TRBV10-3; abundance: -; CDR3nt: TGTGCCATCAGTGGTACAGGCAATCAGCCCCAGCATTTT; CDR3aa: CAISGTGNQPQHF
j_gene: TRBJ2-7; d_gene: TRBD1; v_gene: TRBV5-1; abundance: -; CDR3nt: TGCGCCAGCAGCTTGACCACAGGGGCGGCTTACGAGCAGTACTTC; CDR3aa: CASSLTTGAAYEQYF
j_gene: TRBJ2-4; d_gene: TRBD2; v_gene: TRBV5-6; abundance: few; CDR3nt: TGTGCCAGCAGCTTGGATGGACTAGCGGGAGTGCACATTCAGTACTTC; CDR3aa: CASSLDGLAGVHIQYF
j_gene: TRBJ2-1; d_gene: -; v_gene: TRBV15; abundance: -; CDR3nt: TGTGCCACCAGCAGACAACTAGGAGGGGTTGAGCAGTTCTTC; CDR3aa: CATSRQLGGVEQFF
j_gene: TRBJ2-7; d_gene: TRBD1; v_gene: TRBV7-9; abundance: -; CDR3nt: TGTGCCAGCAGCCCGAGACAGGGCTCCGAGCAGTACTTC; CDR3aa: CASSPRQGSEQYF
j_gene: TRBJ2-7; d_gene: -; v_gene: TRBV19; abundance: few; CDR3nt: TGTGCCACCGAATCTACCTACGAGCAGTACTTC; CDR3aa: CATESTYEQYF
j_gene: TRBJ1-5; d_gene: -; v_gene: TRBV18; abundance: -; CDR3nt: TGTGCCAGCTCACTGGAGAGTCTAAATCAGCCCCAGCATTTT; CDR3aa: CASSLESLNQPQHF
j_gene: TRBJ1-5; d_gene: -; v_gene: TRBV4-1; abundance: -; CDR3nt: TGCGCCAGCAGCCAAGATGACGACACAGGGATCGAACCCCAGCATTTT; CDR3aa: CASSQDDDTGIEPQHF
j_gene: TRBJ2-7; d_gene: -; v_gene: TRBV7-8; abundance: few; CDR3nt: TGTGCCAGCAGCTTAGCGGGCTCCTTTTCGACCTACGAGCAGTACTTC; CDR3aa: CASSLAGSFSTYEQYF
j_gene: TRBJ1-5; d_gene: TRBD1; v_gene: TRBV2; abundance: -; CDR3nt: TGTGCCAGCAGTGGGACAGGGTTGAATCAGCCCCAGCATTTT; CDR3aa: CASSGTGLNQPQHF
j_gene: TRBJ2-1; d_gene: -; v_gene: TRBV11-2; abundance: -; CDR3nt: TGTGCCAGCAGCTTAGATCCGCAGGTTGGTGAGCAGTTCTTC; CDR3aa: CASSLDPQVGEQFF
j_gene: TRBJ2-1; d_gene: -; v_gene: TRBV11-3; abundance: -; CDR3nt: TGTGCCAGCAGCTTATCTCTCGCGGTCAGTGAGCAGTTCTTC; CDR3aa: CASSLSLAVSEQFF
j_gene: TRBJ2-1; d_gene: TRBD2; v_gene: TRBV7-9; abundance: once; CDR3nt: TGTGCCAGCAGCTCGGGACTAGCGGGAGGGGGCTCCTACAATGAGCAGTTCTTC; CDR3aa: CASSSGLAGGGSYNEQFF
j_gene: TRBJ2-5; d_gene: TRBD2; v_gene: TRBV30; abundance: few; CDR3nt: TGTGCCTGGAGTCCCGGGGCGGGAGGGCGGTGGGAGACCCAGTACTTC; CDR3aa: CAWSPGAGGRWETQYF
j_gene: TRBJ2-2; d_gene: TRBD1; v_gene: TRBV28; abundance: -; CDR3nt: TGTGCCGTCCGACAGGGCGCGAACACCGGGGAGCTGTTTTTT; CDR3aa: CAVRQGANTGELFF
j_gene: TRBJ1-1; d_gene: -; v_gene: TRBV29-1; abundance: once; CDR3nt: TGCAGCGTTGACTATAGCCTTCCGAACACTGAAGCTTTCTTT; CDR3aa: CSVDYSLPNTEAFF
j_gene: TRBJ1-4; d_gene: -; v_gene: TRBV18; abundance: few; CDR3nt: TGTGCCAGCTCACCACGGGCAGCTAATGAAAAACTGTTTTTT; CDR3aa: CASSPRAANEKLFF
j_gene: TRBJ2-6; d_gene: TRBD2; v_gene: TRBV4-1; abundance: -; CDR3nt: TGCGCCAGCAGCCTGCTTGGACTAGCGGGAGCTGGGGCCAACGTCCTGACTTTC; CDR3aa: CASSLLGLAGAGANVLTF
j_gene: TRBJ1-2; d_gene: -; v_gene: TRBV21-1; abundance: -; CDR3nt: TGTGCCAGCACTCATGAGGGTTATGGCTACACCTTC; CDR3aa: CASTHEGYGYTF
j_gene: TRBJ2-1; d_gene: TRBD2; v_gene: TRBV7-9; abundance: few; CDR3nt: TGTGCCAGCAGCCGGCCCACTAGCGGTTCCAATGAGCAGTTCTTC; CDR3aa: CASSRPTSGSNEQFF
j_gene: TRBJ1-2; d_gene: -; v_gene: TRBV27; abundance: few; CDR3nt: TGTGCCAGAGAGGTAGGTTATGGCTACACCTTC; CDR3aa: CAREVGYGYTF
j_gene: TRBJ1-1; d_gene: -; v_gene: TRBV5-1; abundance: -; CDR3nt: TGCGCCAGCAGCCCCTGGGGGGGAAACACTGAAGCTTTCTTT; CDR3aa: CASSPWGGNTEAFF
j_gene: TRBJ2-1; d_gene: -; v_gene: TRBV29-1; abundance: -; CDR3nt: TGCAGCGCCAGGGGGGCGCGGGGGGACAATGAGCAGTTCTTC; CDR3aa: CSARGARGDNEQFF
j_gene: TRBJ1-4; d_gene: -; v_gene: TRBV30; abundance: once; CDR3nt: TGTGCCTGGACCGTAAGGGGTTTTGAAAAACTGTTTTTT; CDR3aa: CAWTVRGFEKLFF
j_gene: TRBJ2-7; d_gene: TRBD2; v_gene: TRBV6-5; abundance: -; CDR3nt: TGTGCCAGCAGCTCGACTAGCGGGGGCTCCTACGAGCAGTACTTC; CDR3aa: CASSSTSGGSYEQYF
j_gene: TRBJ2-1; d_gene: TRBD2; v_gene: TRBV7-3; abundance: -; CDR3nt: TGTGCCAGCAGCCCCACTAGCGGAACCTACAATGAGCAGTTCTTC; CDR3aa: CASSPTSGTYNEQFF
j_gene: TRBJ2-2; d_gene: -; v_gene: TRBV14; abundance: -; CDR3nt: TGTGCCAGCAGCCGCACGGGACACACGAACACCGGGGAGCTGTTTTTT; CDR3aa: CASSRTGHTNTGELFF
j_gene: TRBJ2-1; d_gene: -; v_gene: TRBV11-1; abundance: -; CDR3nt: TGTGCCAGCAGCTTAGCGCGGGGAAATGAGCAGTTCTTC; CDR3aa: CASSLARGNEQFF
j_gene: TRBJ2-6; d_gene: -; v_gene: TRBV27; abundance: -; CDR3nt: TGTGCCAGCAGTTTAAGGCCAGGGGGGCCCTCTGGGGCCAACGTCCTGACTTTC; CDR3aa: CASSLRPGGPSGANVLTF
j_gene: TRBJ2-7; d_gene: -; v_gene: TRBV18; abundance: -; CDR3nt: TGTGCCAGCTCACCGGCCTTGGGGGCGTCCTTTAGCGAGCAGTACTTC; CDR3aa: CASSPALGASFSEQYF
j_gene: TRBJ2-1; d_gene: -; v_gene: TRBV6-5; abundance: -; CDR3nt: TGTGCCAGCCAAGGGGCCATCGGGTCCTACAATGAGCAGTTCTTC; CDR3aa: CASQGAIGSYNEQFF
j_gene: TRBJ2-7; d_gene: TRBD1; v_gene: TRBV5-1; abundance: -; CDR3nt: TGCGCCAGCAGCTCGACAGGGGTCGAGCAGTACTTC; CDR3aa: CASSSTGVEQYF
j_gene: TRBJ2-1; d_gene: TRBD1; v_gene: TRBV19; abundance: once; CDR3nt: TGTGCCAGTAGTTCCGGGACAGAAAATTACAATGAGCAGTTCTTC; CDR3aa: CASSSGTENYNEQFF
j_gene: TRBJ2-7; d_gene: -; v_gene: TRBV2; abundance: -; CDR3nt: TGTGCCAGCACCTACGGGAATGTTGGCGAGCAGTACTTC; CDR3aa: CASTYGNVGEQYF
j_gene: TRBJ2-7; d_gene: -; v_gene: TRBV7-9; abundance: -; CDR3nt: TGTGCCAGCAGCTTACCTCAGACAGCGAACTACGAGCAGTACTTC; CDR3aa: CASSLPQTANYEQYF
j_gene: TRBJ2-7; d_gene: TRBD2; v_gene: TRBV4-2; abundance: few; CDR3nt: TGTGCCAGCAGCAAGGGACTAGACTACGAGCAGTACTTC; CDR3aa: CASSKGLDYEQYF
j_gene: TRBJ2-1; d_gene: -; v_gene: TRBV6-1; abundance: -; CDR3nt: TGTGCCAGCAGGAGCCCTGGTTCAGCGAATAATGAGCAGTTCTTC; CDR3aa: CASRSPGSANNEQFF
j_gene: TRBJ1-3; d_gene: -; v_gene: TRBV11-2; abundance: -; CDR3nt: TGTGCCAGCAGCTTAACGCGCCCACGCTCTGGAAACACCATATATTTT; CDR3aa: CASSLTRPRSGNTIYF
j_gene: TRBJ1-2; d_gene: TRBD1; v_gene: TRBV29-1; abundance: -; CDR3nt: TGCAGCGTTTCGACAGGGGGCTATGGCTACACCTTC; CDR3aa: CSVSTGGYGYTF
j_gene: TRBJ1-1; d_gene: TRBD1; v_gene: TRBV6-5; abundance: -; CDR3nt: TGTGCCAGCAGTTACTCGAAGGGACAGCGAGTTTTCTTT; CDR3aa: CASSYSKGQRVFF
j_gene: TRBJ2-1; d_gene: -; v_gene: TRBV5-5; abundance: -; CDR3nt: TGTGCCAGCAGCTGGGTGGCAGGGGAATACAATGAGCAGTTCTTC; CDR3aa: CASSWVAGEYNEQFF
j_gene: TRBJ1-1; d_gene: -; v_gene: TRBV5-1; abundance: -; CDR3nt: TGCGCCAGCAGCTTGTGGGGGCCGGTAGCTGAAGCTTTCTTT; CDR3aa: CASSLWGPVAEAFF
j_gene: TRBJ1-2; d_gene: -; v_gene: TRBV28; abundance: -; CDR3nt: TGTGCCAGCAGTTTACAGCGATATGGCTACACCTTC; CDR3aa: CASSLQRYGYTF
j_gene: TRBJ2-1; d_gene: TRBD2; v_gene: TRBV5-4; abundance: few; CDR3nt: TGTGCCAGCAGCTCTCTAGCGGGAGGGCCAAATGAGCAGTTCTTC; CDR3aa: CASSSLAGGPNEQFF
j_gene: TRBJ2-7; d_gene: -; v_gene: TRBV25-1; abundance: -; CDR3nt: TGTGCCAGCATGACAACAGGGTCCTACGAGCAGTACTTC; CDR3aa: CASMTTGSYEQYF
j_gene: TRBJ2-5; d_gene: TRBD2; v_gene: TRBV7-6; abundance: -; CDR3nt: TGTGCCAGCAGCTCGGGACTAGCGGGAGTAGAGACCCAGTACTTC; CDR3aa: CASSSGLAGVETQYF
j_gene: TRBJ2-7; d_gene: TRBD2; v_gene: TRBV25-1; abundance: -; CDR3nt: TGTGCCAGCAGTGACGCCGGGACTAGCGGGAGTAAACGGTACTTC; CDR3aa: CASSDAGTSGSKRYF
j_gene: TRBJ1-5; d_gene: -; v_gene: TRBV10-3; abundance: -; CDR3nt: TGTGCCATCAGTGAGTTACAGGGAAATCAGCCCCAGCATTTT; CDR3aa: CAISELQGNQPQHF
j_gene: TRBJ1-3; d_gene: -; v_gene: TRBV2; abundance: -; CDR3nt: TGTGCCAGCAGGGCCGACAGAAACCTACCACTATATTTT; CDR3aa: CASRADRNLPLYF